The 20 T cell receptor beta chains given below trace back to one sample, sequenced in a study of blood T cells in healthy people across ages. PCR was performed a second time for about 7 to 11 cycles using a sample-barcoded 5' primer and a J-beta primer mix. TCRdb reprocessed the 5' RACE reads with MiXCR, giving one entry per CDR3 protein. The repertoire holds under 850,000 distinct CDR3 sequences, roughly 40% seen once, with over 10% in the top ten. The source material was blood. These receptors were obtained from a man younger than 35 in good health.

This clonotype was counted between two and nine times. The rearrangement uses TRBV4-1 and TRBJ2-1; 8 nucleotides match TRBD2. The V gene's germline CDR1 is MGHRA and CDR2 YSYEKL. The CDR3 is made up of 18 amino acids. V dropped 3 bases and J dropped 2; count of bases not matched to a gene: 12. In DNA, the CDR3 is TGCGCCAGCAGCCAGATAGATATGGGACTAGTAACCTACAATGAGCAGTTCTTC. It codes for CASSQIDMGLVTYNEQFF.

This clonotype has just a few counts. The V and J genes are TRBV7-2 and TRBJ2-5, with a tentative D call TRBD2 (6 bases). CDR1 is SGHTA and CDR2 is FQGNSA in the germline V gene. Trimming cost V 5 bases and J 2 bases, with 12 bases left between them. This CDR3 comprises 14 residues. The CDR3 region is CASSEARGQETQYF. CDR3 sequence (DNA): TGTGCCAGCAGCGAAGCCCGGGGGCAAGAGACCCAGTACTTC.

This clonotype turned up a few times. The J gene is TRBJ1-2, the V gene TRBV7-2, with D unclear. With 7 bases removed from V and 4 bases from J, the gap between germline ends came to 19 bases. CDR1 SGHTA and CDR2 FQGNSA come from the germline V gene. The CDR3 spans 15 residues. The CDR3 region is CASTKEGGLSYGYTF. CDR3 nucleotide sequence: TGTGCCAGCACCAAAGAGGGTGGGCTTAGCTATGGCTACACCTTC.

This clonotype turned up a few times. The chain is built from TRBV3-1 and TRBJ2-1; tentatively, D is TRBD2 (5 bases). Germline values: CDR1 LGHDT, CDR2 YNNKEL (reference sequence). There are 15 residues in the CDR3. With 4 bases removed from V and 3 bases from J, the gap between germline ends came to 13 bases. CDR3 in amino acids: CASSLGLPYYNEQFF. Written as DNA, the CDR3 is TGTGCCAGCAGCCTCGGACTTCCTTACTACAATGAGCAGTTCTTC.

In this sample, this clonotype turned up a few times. The CDR3 reads CASVDRVGRETQYF. DNA for the CDR3: TGTGCCAGCGTAGACAGGGTTGGTCGCGAGACCCAGTACTTC. V and J are TRBV6-1 and TRBJ2-5; 7 positions agree with TRBD1. CDR1 and CDR2 from the germline V gene are MNHNS and SASEGT. V was pared by 8 bases and J by 5 bases, with 11 bases of the junction left unmatched. The CDR3 totals 14 residues.

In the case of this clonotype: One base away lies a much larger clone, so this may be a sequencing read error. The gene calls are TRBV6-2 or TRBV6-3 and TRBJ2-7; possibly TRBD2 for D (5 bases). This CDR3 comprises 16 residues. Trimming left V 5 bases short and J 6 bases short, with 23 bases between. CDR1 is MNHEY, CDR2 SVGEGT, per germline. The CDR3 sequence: CASSVLTGKTSGEQYF. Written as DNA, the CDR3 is TGTGCCAGCAGTGTTTTGACGGGGAAGACGAGTGGCGAGCAGTACTTC.

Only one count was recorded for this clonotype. CDR3 protein: CAIQIDRANTEAFF. The CDR3 coding sequence is TGTGCCATACAGATTGACAGGGCGAACACTGAAGCTTTCTTT. The chain uses TRBV10-3 and TRBJ1-1; the match to TRBD1 covers 7 bases. V shed 9 bases, J shed 1 base, and the junction held 8 bases outside the gene matches. Germline V gene lookup returns CDR1 ENHRY and CDR2 SYGVKD. The CDR3 spans 14 residues.

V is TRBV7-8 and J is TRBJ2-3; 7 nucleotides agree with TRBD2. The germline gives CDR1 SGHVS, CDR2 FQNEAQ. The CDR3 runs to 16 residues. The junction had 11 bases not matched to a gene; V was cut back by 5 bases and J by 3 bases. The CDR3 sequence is CASSKRAGGETDTQYF. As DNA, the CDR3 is TGTGCCAGCAGCAAGAGGGCTGGGGGGGAGACAGATACGCAGTATTTT.

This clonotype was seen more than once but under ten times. Written as DNA, the CDR3 is TGCGCCAGCAGCCAAGAAGAGGATACCAGACCCCTCCACTTT. It is translated as CASSQEEDTRPLHF. V is TRBV4-3 and J is TRBJ1-6, with no clear D. The germline V and J ends were trimmed by 0 bases and 12 bases, with 12 bases remaining between them. CDR3 length equals 14 residues. Germline CDR1 and CDR2: LGHNA and YSLEER.

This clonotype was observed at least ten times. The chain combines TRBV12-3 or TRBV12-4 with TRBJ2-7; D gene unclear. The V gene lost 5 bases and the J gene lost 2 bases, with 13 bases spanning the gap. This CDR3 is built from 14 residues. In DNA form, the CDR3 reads TGTGCCAGCAGTATGTCGGGTGGGACCTACGAGCAGTACTTC. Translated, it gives CASSMSGGTYEQYF.

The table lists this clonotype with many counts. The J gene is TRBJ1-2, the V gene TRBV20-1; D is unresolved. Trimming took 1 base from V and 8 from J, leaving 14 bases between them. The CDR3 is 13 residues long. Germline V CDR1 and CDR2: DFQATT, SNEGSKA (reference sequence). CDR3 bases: TGCAGTGCTAGAGCGTCGGTAATCGACGGCTACACCTTC. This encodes CSARASVIDGYTF.

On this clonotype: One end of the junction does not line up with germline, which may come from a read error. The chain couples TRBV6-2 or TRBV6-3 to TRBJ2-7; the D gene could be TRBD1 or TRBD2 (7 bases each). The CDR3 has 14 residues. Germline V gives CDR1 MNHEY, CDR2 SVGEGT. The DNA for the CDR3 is TGTGCCAGCAGACGACAGGGAGGGACCTACGGGCAGTACTTT. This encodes CASRRQGGTYGQYF.

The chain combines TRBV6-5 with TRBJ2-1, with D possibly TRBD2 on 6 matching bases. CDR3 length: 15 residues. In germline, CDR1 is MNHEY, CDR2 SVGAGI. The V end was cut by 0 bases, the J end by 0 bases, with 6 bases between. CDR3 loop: CASSYSTSSYNEQFF. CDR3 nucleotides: TGTGCCAGCAGTTACTCGACTAGCTCCTACAATGAGCAGTTCTTC.

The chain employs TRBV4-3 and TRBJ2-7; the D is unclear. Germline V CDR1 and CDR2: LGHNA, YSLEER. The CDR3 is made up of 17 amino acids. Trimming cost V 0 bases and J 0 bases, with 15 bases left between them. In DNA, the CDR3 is TGCGCCAGCAGCCAAGATACAGACTCCTCTTCCTCCTACGAGCAGTACTTC. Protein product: CASSQDTDSSSSYEQYF.

CDR3 residues: CASSMWTAVQTMAQYF. The CDR3 coding sequence is TGTGCCAGCAGCATGTGGACCGCCGTCCAAACCATGGCCCAGTACTTC. This chain uses TRBV7-2 with TRBJ2-5; D call uncertain. V lost 5 bases and J lost 9, with 25 bases in between. The CDR3 spans 16 residues. Germline CDR1 SGHTA, CDR2 FQGNSA.

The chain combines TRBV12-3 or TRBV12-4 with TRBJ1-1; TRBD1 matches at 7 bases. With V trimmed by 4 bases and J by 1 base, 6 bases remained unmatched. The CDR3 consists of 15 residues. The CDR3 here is CASSSAGQRNTEAFF. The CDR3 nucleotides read TGTGCCAGCAGTTCGGCGGGACAGAGGAACACTGAAGCTTTCTTT.

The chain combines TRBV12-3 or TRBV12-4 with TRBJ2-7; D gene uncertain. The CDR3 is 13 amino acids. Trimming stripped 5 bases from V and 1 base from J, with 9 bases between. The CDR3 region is CASSVDKSYEQYF. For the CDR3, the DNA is TGTGCCAGCAGTGTTGACAAGTCCTACGAGCAGTACTTC.

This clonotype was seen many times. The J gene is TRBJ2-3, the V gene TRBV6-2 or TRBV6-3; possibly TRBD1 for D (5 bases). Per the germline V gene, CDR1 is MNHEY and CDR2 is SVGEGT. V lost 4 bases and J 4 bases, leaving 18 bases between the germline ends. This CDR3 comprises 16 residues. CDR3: CASSLGQGISADTQYF. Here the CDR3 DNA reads TGTGCCAGCAGTTTGGGCCAGGGAATCAGTGCAGATACGCAGTATTTT.

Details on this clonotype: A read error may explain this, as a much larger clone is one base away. The CDR3 bases are TGTGCCAGCACCGGGACGGCCCAAGAGACCCAGTACTTC. It is translated as CASTGTAQETQYF. The chain uses TRBV2 and TRBJ2-4; perhaps D is TRBD1 or TRBD2 (5 bases each). The end of the DNA fits TRBJ2-5 better, so the J call may be wrong. CDR3 length: 13 residues. CDR1 and CDR2 from the germline V gene are SNHLY and FYNNEI.

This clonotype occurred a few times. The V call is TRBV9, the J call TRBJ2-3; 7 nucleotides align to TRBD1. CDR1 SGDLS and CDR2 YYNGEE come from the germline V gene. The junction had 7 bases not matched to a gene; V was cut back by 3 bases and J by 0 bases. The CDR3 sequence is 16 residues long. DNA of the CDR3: TGTGCCAGCAGCGGCCGGACAGGAGCTAGCACAGATACGCAGTATTTT. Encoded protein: CASSGRTGASTDTQYF.